The text below deals with one T cell receptor (beta chain). The data were taken from a study of blood T cell repertoires in COVID-19. Whole-study context: The samples span acute and convalescent COVID-19 from the United States, Italy and Spain.

As processed by the authors: Amplification from reference gene primers served as the basis for estimated nucleated cell counts. Repertoires were generated with immunoSEQ multiplex PCR, while TCRdb's copy carries only in-frame clones and drops some. V and J calls plus clone size are reproduced from that table; the DNA served to infer D and trimming. The sample has roughly 80,000 clones; roughly 89% are singletons. V shed 4 bases and J shed 4 bases, with 13 bases lying between them. Per germline, CDR1 MRHNA and CDR2 SNTAGT. The CDR3 runs to 15 residues. The sequencing sample was made of peripheral blood. The V call is TRBV6-4, the J call TRBJ2-2, with D maybe TRBD2 (6 bases). The sequence derives from an elderly woman with active or convalescent COVID-19. The CDR3 loop is CASSVLAEFTGELFF. The CDR3 DNA is TGTGCCAGCAGTGTATTAGCGGAGTTCACCGGGGAGCTGTTTTTT.